A single sample is the source of the 8 T cell receptor beta chains below, sequenced in a study of blood T cell repertoires in COVID-19. Sequenced by immunoSEQ multiplex PCR; TCRdb stores in-frame clones only, minus some. The table shows 85,000 to 110,000 clones, with less than 90% occurring only once. The sample was peripheral blood. The source of these receptors is a human donor in a cohort sampled during active COVID-19.

The chain couples TRBV15 to TRBJ2-5, with 8 bases lining up with TRBD2. V shed 6 bases, J shed 5 bases, and the junction held 8 bases outside the gene matches. The CDR3 is made up of 14 amino acids. The V gene's germline CDR1 is LNHNV and CDR2 YYDKDF (reference sequence). This CDR3 reads CATSLGGRRETQYF. The CDR3 coding sequence is TGTGCCACCAGTCTCGGCGGGAGGAGGGAGACCCAGTACTTC.

The chain uses TRBV7-9 and TRBJ2-1; TRBD1 aligns across 7 bases. With V trimmed by 3 bases and J by 6 bases, 2 bases remained unmatched. Looked up from germline, CDR1 is SEHNR and CDR2 is FQNEAQ (reference sequence). The CDR3 covers 13 residues. The CDR3 DNA reads TGTGCCAGCAGCTTGGGACAGACCAATGAGCAGTTCTTC. It is translated as CASSLGQTNEQFF.

This chain uses TRBV28 with TRBJ2-7; D possibly corresponds to TRBD1 (6 bases). The CDR3 loop spans 14 amino acids. CDR1 and CDR2 from the germline V gene are MDHEN and SYDVKM. V lost 5 bases and J lost 3, with 14 bases in between. The CDR3 nucleotides read TGTGCCAGCAGTCCCAGGGGTGCCTACTACGAGCAGTACTTC. Translation gives CASSPRGAYYEQYF.

This chain links TRBV6-1 with TRBJ1-2, with 8 positions matching TRBD1. Germline CDR1 is MNHNS and CDR2 is SASEGT. V gave up 3 bases and J gave up 8 bases; unmatched junction bases: 8. This CDR3 contains 14 residues. This chain's CDR3 is CASSDGQGLGGYTF. In DNA form, the CDR3 reads TGTGCCAGCAGTGATGGACAGGGCCTCGGAGGCTACACCTTC.

This clone showed up just once. CDR3 nucleotide sequence: TGTGCCAGCAGTTTAAGTAGAAATTCACCCCTCCACTTT. Its protein product is CASSLSRNSPLHF. This chain connects TRBV27 to TRBJ1-6; no firm D call. V was pared by 2 bases and J by 7 bases, with 6 bases between. CDR1 MNHEY and CDR2 SMNVEV come from the germline V gene (reference sequence). This CDR3 is built from 13 residues.

The CDR3 here is CASSIGNDRGYYEQYF. CDR3 in DNA: TGTGCCAGCAGTATAGGCAATGACAGGGGGTATTACGAGCAGTACTTC. The gene calls are TRBV28 and TRBJ2-7, with TRBD1 matching 9 bases. The CDR3 is made up of 16 amino acids. CDR1 and CDR2 (germline): MDHEN, SYDVKM. Germline trimming cut 5 bases from V and 4 bases from J; bases unmatched to any gene: 12.

J is TRBJ2-7 and V is TRBV10-2; weak D call: TRBD1 (6 bases). The CDR3 loop spans 13 amino acids. Deletions cut 1 base from V and 2 bases from J, with 6 bases between. The germline V gene encodes CDR1 WSHSY and CDR2 SAAADI. In nucleotides, the CDR3 is TGCGCCAGCAGTGAGTGGGGGCCCTACGAGCAGTACTTC. It specifies CASSEWGPYEQYF.

This chain uses TRBV10-3 with TRBJ2-1; D is uncertain. Germline V gene sequence: CDR1 ENHRY, CDR2 SYGVKD. Trimming removed 1 base from V and 8 bases from J, with 9 bases in between. This CDR3 is 13 amino acids long. The CDR3 sequence is CAISEFPEDEQFF. The DNA for the CDR3 is TGTGCCATCAGTGAGTTCCCTGAGGATGAGCAGTTCTTC.